This TCR beta chain was recovered during a study of T cells in women clearing cervical HPV infection. The study, taken as a whole, reports: Associations may precede or follow infection; HPV-specific or memory T cells were not isolated.

Method: immunoSEQ multiplex PCR; TCRdb's copy keeps in-frame clones and lacks some. This table holds some 23,000 clones. Notes on this clone: The target antigen is unknown. One junction end disagrees with the germline gene, perhaps due to a read error.

The sequence came from a woman between 18 and 75 years old with a cervical HPV16 infection that either progressed to CIN3+ or cleared (not recorded which). Sequencing input: blood buffy coat.

CDR3 amino acids: CPSSWGQAYEQYF. The CDR3 bases that were read are TGTCCCAGCAGCTGGGGGCAAGCCTACGAG. The genes are TRBV7-9 and TRBJ2-7, with D perhaps TRBD1 (6 bases). The read finishes 3 residues shy of the CDR3 end, and the germline J gene is used to complete it. CDR1 is SEHNR and CDR2 is FQNEAQ in the germline V gene (reference sequence). This CDR3 is built from 13 residues.